Following are 15 T cell receptor beta chains from one sample sequenced in a study of OX40 agonist ivuxolimab in advanced cancers. The method was immunoSEQ multiplex PCR; TCRdb's version includes in-frame clones alone and lacks a portion of them. Among tens of thousands of clones, 60% to 80% were seen once, and the ten largest hold less than 4.5%. The sequencing here drew on CD4+ or CD8+ T cells sorted from blood, taken in a trial of the OX40 agonist ivuxolimab. The receptors were sampled from an adult with an advanced solid tumor such as melanoma, head and neck, liver or kidney cancer.

The chain uses TRBV29-1 and TRBJ2-5; 9 positions agree with TRBD2. Germline loops: CDR1 SQVTM, CDR2 ANQGSEA. The CDR3 loop spans 15 amino acids. Trimming took 4 bases from V and 4 from J; bases not matched to a gene: 10. The DNA of the CDR3 is TGCAGCGTTGCTCTATCGCGGGGGGGAGCAGAGACCCAGTACTTC. It translates to CSVALSRGGAETQYF.

The chain uses TRBV7-2 and TRBJ2-5; 11 bases are a match to TRBD2. Germline assignment: CDR1 SGHTA and CDR2 FQGNSA. The CDR3 length is 17 residues. The V segment lost 5 bases and the J segment 7 bases; nucleotides outside the gene matches: 15. CDR3 DNA sequence: TGTGCCAGCAGCCTCCCGGGTGGGACTAGCGGTTATGGGACCCAGTACTTC. Amino acids: CASSLPGGTSGYGTQYF.

The J gene is TRBJ1-2, the V gene TRBV7-8; no reliable D call. Deletions cut 4 bases from V and 4 bases from J, with 10 bases between. Per germline, CDR1 SGHVS and CDR2 FQNEAQ. The CDR3 has 13 amino acids. In DNA form, the CDR3 reads TGTGCCAGCAGCTCAGATTTCACCTATGGCTACACCTTC. Encoded protein: CASSSDFTYGYTF.

The chain carries TRBV12-2 and TRBJ1-5; the table's D call, TRBD1, has no DNA check behind it. TRBV12-2 is a listed pseudogene. This CDR3 has 17 residues. The CDR3 loop reads CASRLGQHRYSNQPQHF. The CDR3 DNA follows: TGTGCAAGTCGCTTAGGCCAGCACAGGTATAGCAATCAGCCCCAGCATTTT.

To note about this clone: The sample holds other DNA sequences that translate to the same CDR3. V is TRBV27 and J is TRBJ2-2, with D hard to call. The ends were cut back, 4 bases at V and 8 bases at J, with 17 bases in the middle. The CDR3 has 15 amino acids. Germline CDR1 is MNHEY and CDR2 is SMNVEV (reference sequence). Written as DNA, the CDR3 is TGTGCCAGCAGTTCCACCCCCTCAAGGGCGGGGGAGCTGTTTTTT. This translates into CASSSTPSRAGELFF.

The chain uses TRBV28 and TRBJ2-5; tentatively, D is TRBD1 (5 bases). Trimming took 2 bases from V and 1 from J, leaving 8 bases between them. CDR1 MDHEN and CDR2 SYDVKM come from the germline V gene. CDR3 length: 14 amino acids. CDR3 coding DNA: TGTGCCAGCAGTTTAACAGGAGCCCAAGAGACCCAGTACTTC. As protein: CASSLTGAQETQYF.

J is TRBJ1-1 and V is TRBV27; D gene uncertain. V lost 9 bases to trimming and J lost 6 bases, with 26 bases between them. Per germline, CDR1 MNHEY and CDR2 SMNVEV (reference sequence). The CDR3 contains 16 residues. CDR3 sequence reads: CASSTIHARSVAEAFF. The CDR3 nucleotides are TGTGCCAGTTCTACCATCCACGCCAGATCGGTTGCTGAAGCTTTCTTT.

The chain joins TRBV5-1 to TRBJ2-7; either TRBD1 or TRBD2 may supply D (5 bases each). The CDR3 covers 15 residues. Looked up from germline, CDR1 is SGHRS and CDR2 is YFSETQ. V lost 0 bases to trimming and J lost 1 base, with 11 bases between them. CDR3 sequence: CASSLEAGSSYEQYF. The CDR3 DNA reads TGCGCCAGCAGCTTGGAGGCAGGGAGTTCCTACGAGCAGTACTTC.

A single count supports this clone. V and J are TRBV5-1 and TRBJ2-2, with D perhaps TRBD1 or TRBD2 (6 bases each). V was trimmed by 2 bases and J by 6 bases, leaving 14 bases between them. This CDR3 is built from 15 residues. Germline CDR1 SGHRS, CDR2 YFSETQ. The CDR3 sequence is CASSFGGQGAGELFF. The CDR3 coding sequence is TGCGCCAGCAGCTTCGGGGGACAAGGGGCCGGGGAGCTGTTTTTT.

The chain has TRBV7-8 and TRBJ1-2; weak D call: TRBD1 (5 bases). Germline CDR1 is SGHVS and CDR2 is FQNEAQ. The CDR3 length is 15 residues. Trimming removed 4 bases at V and 4 bases at J, with 16 bases between. In nucleotides, the CDR3 is TGTGCCAGCAGCTGGGAAGCCGGGACGGCCTATGGCTACACCTTC. Translating it yields CASSWEAGTAYGYTF.

The chain uses TRBV5-8 and TRBJ2-7; maybe TRBD1 (6 bases). The CDR3 totals 13 residues. The germline CDR1 and CDR2 sequences are SGHTS and YDEGEE. V was clipped by 4 bases and J by 3 bases, with 11 bases between them. The CDR3 DNA sequence: TGTGCCAGCAGCCCCAAGGACAGCTACGAGCAGTACTTC. Its protein product is CASSPKDSYEQYF.

V gene TRBV20-1 combines with J gene TRBJ2-7; unclear D gene. Germline CDR1 DFQATT, CDR2 SNEGSKA (reference sequence). This CDR3 has 11 residues. With 3 bases removed from V and 6 bases from J, the gap between germline ends came to 9 bases. In DNA, the CDR3 is TGCAGTGCTAGGATCTTTGTCGAGCAGTACTTC. As protein: CSARIFVEQYF.

V and J are TRBV7-2 and TRBJ2-1; the D is unclear. V lost 0 bases and J 3 bases, leaving 9 bases between the germline ends. CDR3 length: 15 residues. From germline, CDR1 is SGHTA and CDR2 FQGNSA. CDR3 bases: TGTGCCAGCAGCTTAGCAATTCGGAGCTACAATGAGCAGTTCTTC. Translated: CASSLAIRSYNEQFF. The whole variable domain, remainder taken from reference TRBV7-2 and TRBJ2-1, is GAGVSQSPSNKVTEKGKDVELRCDPISGHTALYWYRQSLGQGLEFLIYFQGNSAPDKSGLPSDRFSAERTGGSVSTLTIQRTQQEDSAVYLCASSLAIRSYNEQFFGPGTRLTVL.

This clone has a handful of counts. This rearrangement joins TRBV11-2 to TRBJ1-1; D is unclear. From germline, CDR1 is SGHAT and CDR2 FQNNGV. This CDR3 has 13 amino acids. V lost 6 bases to trimming and J lost 1 base, with 9 bases between them. In DNA, the CDR3 is TGTGCCAGCAGATTATCAGAGAACACTGAAGCTTTCTTT. Amino acids: CASRLSENTEAFF.

The chain employs TRBV21-1 and TRBJ2-1; no check of the table's D call, TRBD2, against the DNA was made. TRBV21-1 is a recognized pseudogene. The CDR3 consists of 14 residues. The CDR3 DNA is TGTGCCAGCAGCACTAGCGGGAGGGCCAATGAGCAGTTCTTC. Its translation: CASSTSGRANEQFF.